Each of the 17 T cell receptor beta chains below was sequenced from the same sample in a study of Graves' ophthalmopathy and Graves' hyperthyroidism. RNA served as the template for amplifying TCR beta CDR3 regions. The workflow started with a first-round RT-PCR run with HTBI primers and then moved on to a second-round multiplex PCR. TCRdb reprocessed the multiplex PCR reads via MiXCR and lists one record per CDR3 protein. The sample shows around 1,200,000 distinct CDR3 sequences, about two fifths of them seen only once. Source material: peripheral blood or thyroid tissue (not recorded which). Receptors originate from an adult man with Graves' hyperthyroidism.

The rearrangement uses TRBV14 and TRBJ1-5; 12 positions agree with TRBD1. The CDR3 consists of 19 residues. Germline assignment: CDR1 SGHDN and CDR2 FVKESK. The junction had 8 bases not matched to a gene; V was cut back by 1 base and J by 1 base. CDR3 in DNA: TGTGCCAGCAGCCAAGGCCGGGACAGGGGGCCGTGGAGCAATCAGCCCCAGCATTTT. It translates to CASSQGRDRGPWSNQPQHF. Complete variable domain (other parts from reference TRBV14 and TRBJ1-5): EAGVTQFPSHSVIEKGQTVTLRCDPISGHDNLYWYRRVMGKEIKFLLHFVKESKQDESGMPNNRFLAERTGGTYSTLKVQPAELEDSGVYFCASSQGRDRGPWSNQPQHFGDGTRLSIL.

V gene TRBV7-8 combines with J gene TRBJ1-6, with 9 positions matching TRBD1. The CDR3 covers 16 residues. Germline lookup yields CDR1 SGHVS and CDR2 FQNEAQ. V was clipped by 6 bases and J by 4 bases; unmatched bases: 7. In DNA, the CDR3 is TGTGCCAGCAGTAGGAGGGACAGGGCTTATAATTCACCCCTCCACTTT. It translates to CASSRRDRAYNSPLHF.

This sequence joins TRBV28 and TRBJ1-2, with D perhaps matching TRBD1 (6 bases). The CDR3 has 11 residues. Trimming removed 5 bases at V and 8 bases at J, with 9 bases between. Germline V gives CDR1 MDHEN, CDR2 SYDVKM. DNA of the CDR3: TGTGCCAGCAGTGGGGGCTCCGGCTACACCTTC. Its protein is CASSGGSGYTF.

Comment on this clonotype: At one end the junction does not follow the germline gene, possibly because of a read error. This chain connects TRBV19 to TRBJ2-5; possibly TRBD1 for D (5 bases). This CDR3 is 15 amino acids long. CDR1 is LNHDA, CDR2 SQIVND, per germline (reference sequence). CDR3 region: CASSYRQGGTYEQCF. CDR3 in DNA: TGTGCCAGTAGCTATCGGCAGGGTGGAACCTACGAGCAGTGCTTC.

The rearrangement joins TRBV10-3 to TRBJ2-7; weak D call: TRBD2 (6 bases). The CDR3 runs 15 residues. The V and J ends lost 7 bases and 1 base respectively, with 17 bases between them. Germline CDR1 and CDR2: ENHRY and SYGVKD. Here the CDR3 reads CAIKQASGPSYEQYF. The CDR3 coding sequence is TGTGCCATCAAACAGGCGAGCGGGCCTTCCTACGAGCAGTACTTC.

This clonotype appeared many times. CDR3 sequence (DNA): TGTGCCAGCAGCTTACAGGGAACATCCCACGAGCAGTACTTC. Protein sequence: CASSLQGTSHEQYF. J is TRBJ2-7 and V is TRBV7-9; perhaps TRBD1 as D (5 bases). CDR3 size: 14 residues. V shed 2 bases and J shed 5 bases, with 13 bases lying between them. Germline lookup yields CDR1 SEHNR and CDR2 FQNEAQ (reference sequence). Full variable domain (outside the CDR3, taken from reference TRBV7-9 and TRBJ2-7): DTGVSQNPRHKITKRGQNVTFRCDPISEHNRLYWYRQTLGQGPEFLTYFQNEAQLEKSRLLSDRFSAERPKGSFSTLEIQRTEQGDSAMYLCASSLQGTSHEQYFGPGTRLTVT.

This clonotype was recorded a few times. The rearrangement uses TRBV4-1 and TRBJ1-1; a possible D gene is TRBD1 (5 bases). The CDR3 spans 15 residues. Per germline, CDR1 MGHRA and CDR2 YSYEKL. V was cut by 2 bases and J by 5 bases, with 15 bases left in between. This CDR3 reads CASSQLRWGGTEAFF. The CDR3 coding sequence is TGCGCCAGCAGCCAATTGAGGTGGGGGGGGACTGAAGCTTTCTTT.

The CDR3 DNA follows: TGTGCCAGCAGTAAAACAGGGGCCACCGGGGAGCTGTTTTTT. Its translation is CASSKTGATGELFF. V gene TRBV6-5 combines with J gene TRBJ2-2; 7 nucleotides agree with TRBD1. The CDR3 loop spans 14 amino acids. Germline V gene data show CDR1 as MNHEY and CDR2 as SVGAGI. The V segment lost 5 bases and the J segment 4 bases; nucleotides outside the gene matches: 4.

This clonotype turned up a few times. A much larger clone is a single base away; this may be a read error. The chain is built from TRBV2 and TRBJ1-1, with D possibly being TRBD1 (5 bases). V was shortened by 4 bases and J by 3 bases, with 12 bases between the two germline ends. CDR1 and CDR2 from the germline V gene are SNHLY and FYNNEI. The CDR3 is 14 amino acids. The CDR3, as DNA: TGTGCCAGCAGTGGGGGGTCAAAGCACACTGAAGCTTTCTTT. This sequence encodes CASSGGSKHTEAFF.

A note on this clonotype: This CDR3 fails to terminate in the conserved phenylalanine or tryptophan, so it likely reflects a read error. The DNA is omitted, as the CDR3 cannot be located on it reliably, and the CDR3 follows TCRdb's listing. This chain uses TRBV29-1 with TRBJ1-3; the table's D call, TRBD1, has no DNA check behind it. CDR1 SQVTM and CDR2 ANQGSEA come from the germline V gene. The CDR3 is 8 residues long, ends included. CDR3: CSVDAGVA.

V is TRBV6-5 and J is TRBJ1-1; possibly TRBD1 for D (5 bases). V was clipped by 6 bases and J by 3 bases, with 20 bases between them. Looked up from germline, CDR1 is MNHEY and CDR2 is SVGAGI. The CDR3 length is 16 residues. The CDR3 DNA reads as TGTGCCAGCAGAGAAAGGAGAGGGGTTACGGACACTGAAGCTTTCTTT. This codes for CASRERRGVTDTEAFF.

This clonotype was recorded a few times. J is TRBJ2-5 and V is TRBV12-3 or TRBV12-4; TRBD2 matches 7 bases. V gave up 6 bases and J gave up 7 bases; unmatched junction bases: 11. There are 14 residues in the CDR3. The chain's CDR3 is CASSHLAEAGTQYF. The CDR3 coding sequence is TGTGCCAGCAGCCACCTAGCGGAGGCGGGGACCCAGTACTTC.

As concerns this clonotype: One junction end does not reproduce the germline sequence, and a read error may be involved. The chain is built from TRBV5-1 and TRBJ2-5; D might be TRBD2 (5 bases). The CDR3 is made up of 15 amino acids. CDR1 is SGHRS, CDR2 YFSETQ, per germline. The CDR3 region has the DNA TGCGCCAGCAGCCCACTCGGGGTTTACCAAGAGGCCCAGTACTTC. Protein product: CASSPLGVYQEAQYF.

Comments on this clonotype: With a much larger clone just one base away, this may be a read error. The chain is built from TRBV2 and TRBJ2-5, with unresolved D. This CDR3 is built from 13 residues. CDR1 and CDR2 from the germline V gene are SNHLY and FYNNEI. Between the trimmed V and J ends, which lost 8 bases and 5 bases, there was a span of 15 bases. The CDR3 region is CASSRWSHETQYF. The CDR3 DNA sequence: TGTGCCAGCTCGAGGTGGTCGCACGAGACCCAGTACTTC.

With regard to this clonotype: A much larger clone lies one base from this, so it may be a read error. V and J are TRBV9 and TRBJ2-7; tentative D call: TRBD2 (6 bases). CDR1 SGDLS and CDR2 YYNGEE come from the germline V gene. The V end was cut by 4 bases, the J end by 6 bases, with 20 bases between. CDR3 size: 15 residues. The CDR3: CASSLLARDPSEQYF. The CDR3 DNA is TGTGCCAGCAGCTTGCTAGCGAGAGATCCCTCCGAGCAGTACTTC.

This chain links TRBV29-1 with TRBJ1-1, with D possibly being TRBD1 (6 bases). CDR3 length: 14 amino acids. V was trimmed by 8 bases and J by 2 bases, leaving 18 bases between them. Germline loops: CDR1 SQVTM, CDR2 ANQGSEA. The CDR3 protein is CSSEGGRTNTEAFF. DNA for the CDR3: TGCAGCAGTGAAGGGGGGAGAACTAACACTGAAGCTTTCTTT.

This chain uses TRBV12-3 or TRBV12-4 with TRBJ1-5; D possibly corresponds to TRBD1 (5 bases). There are 15 residues in the CDR3. Trimming removed 6 bases from V and 0 bases from J, with 12 bases in between. DNA of the CDR3: TGTGCCAGCAGACCTCGGGGGGATAGCAATCAGCCCCAGCATTTT. As protein: CASRPRGDSNQPQHF.